This note documents a single T cell receptor (beta chain) sequence. The CDR3 spans 16 residues. From germline, CDR1 is LNHDA and CDR2 SQIVND (reference sequence). The V and J ends lost 7 bases and 3 bases respectively, with 18 bases between them. TCRdb's copy holds only in-frame clones and misses some; the assay was immunoSEQ multiplex PCR. The sample contains roughly 63,000 clones, around 86% of which appear only once. This sample was taken from a study of OX40 agonist ivuxolimab in advanced cancers. Sample: CD4+ or CD8+ T cells sorted from blood, taken in a trial of the OX40 agonist ivuxolimab. The V call is TRBV19, the J call TRBJ2-2, with TRBD2 as a possible D gene (5 bases). This receptor was identified in an adult with an advanced solid tumor such as melanoma, head and neck, liver or kidney cancer. Written as DNA, the CDR3 is TGTGCCAGTAACAAGCAAGGTATCGGGGACACCGGGGAGCTGTTTTTT. It specifies CASNKQGIGDTGELFF.